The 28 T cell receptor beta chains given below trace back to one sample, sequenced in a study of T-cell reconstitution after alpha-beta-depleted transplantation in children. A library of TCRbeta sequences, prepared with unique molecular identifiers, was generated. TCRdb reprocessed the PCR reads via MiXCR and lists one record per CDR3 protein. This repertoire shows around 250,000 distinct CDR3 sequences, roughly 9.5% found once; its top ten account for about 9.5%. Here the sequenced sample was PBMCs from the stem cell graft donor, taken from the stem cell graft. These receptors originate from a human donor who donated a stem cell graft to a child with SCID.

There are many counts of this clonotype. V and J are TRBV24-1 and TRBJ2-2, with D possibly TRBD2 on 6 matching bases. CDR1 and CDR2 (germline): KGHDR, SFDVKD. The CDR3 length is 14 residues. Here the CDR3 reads CATPGLSNTGELFF. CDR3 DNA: TGTGCGACACCCGGACTATCAAACACCGGGGAGCTGTTTTTT.

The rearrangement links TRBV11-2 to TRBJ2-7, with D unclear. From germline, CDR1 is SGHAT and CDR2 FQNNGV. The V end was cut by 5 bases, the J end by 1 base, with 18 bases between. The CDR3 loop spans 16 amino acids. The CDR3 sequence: CASSPYTSAFSYEQYF. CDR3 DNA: TGTGCCAGCAGCCCCTATACCTCCGCCTTTTCCTACGAGCAGTACTTC.

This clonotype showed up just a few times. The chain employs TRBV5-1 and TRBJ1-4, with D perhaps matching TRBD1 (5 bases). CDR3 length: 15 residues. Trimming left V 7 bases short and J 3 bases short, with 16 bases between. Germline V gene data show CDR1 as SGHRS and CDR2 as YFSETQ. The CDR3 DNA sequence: TGCGCCAGCGCGGAGGGGCAGACCTCTAATGAAAAACTGTTTTTT. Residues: CASAEGQTSNEKLFF. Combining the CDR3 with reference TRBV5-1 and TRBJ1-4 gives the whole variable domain KAGVTQTPRYLIKTRGQQVTLSCSPISGHRSVSWYQQTPGQGLQFLFEYFSETQRNKGNFPGRFSGRQFSNSRSEMNVSTLELGDSALYLCASAEGQTSNEKLFFGSGTQLSVL.

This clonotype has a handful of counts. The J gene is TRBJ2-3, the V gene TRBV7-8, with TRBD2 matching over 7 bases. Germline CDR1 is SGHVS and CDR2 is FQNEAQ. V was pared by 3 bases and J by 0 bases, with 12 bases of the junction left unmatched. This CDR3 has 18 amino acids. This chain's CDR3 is CASSFRGVAGTSTDTQYF. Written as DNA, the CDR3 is TGTGCCAGCAGCTTCCGGGGGGTAGCCGGGACTAGCACAGATACGCAGTATTTT.

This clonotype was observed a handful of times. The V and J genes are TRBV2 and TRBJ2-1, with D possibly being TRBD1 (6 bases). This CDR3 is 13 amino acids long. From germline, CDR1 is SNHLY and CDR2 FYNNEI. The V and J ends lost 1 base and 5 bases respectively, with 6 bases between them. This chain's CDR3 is CASSEDRDNEQFF. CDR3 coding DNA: TGTGCCAGCAGTGAAGACAGGGACAATGAGCAGTTCTTC.

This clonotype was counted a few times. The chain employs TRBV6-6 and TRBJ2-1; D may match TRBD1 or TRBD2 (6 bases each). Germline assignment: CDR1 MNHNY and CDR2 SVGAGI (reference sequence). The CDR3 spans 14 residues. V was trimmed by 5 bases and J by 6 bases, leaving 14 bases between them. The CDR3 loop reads CASSPLGGSNEQFF. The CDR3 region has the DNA TGTGCCAGCAGTCCCCTGGGGGGCTCCAATGAGCAGTTCTTC.

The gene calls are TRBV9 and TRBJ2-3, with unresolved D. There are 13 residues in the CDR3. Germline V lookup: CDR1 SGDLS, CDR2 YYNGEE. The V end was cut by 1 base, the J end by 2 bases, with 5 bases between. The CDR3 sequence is CASSVWVTDTQYF. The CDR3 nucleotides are TGTGCCAGCAGCGTATGGGTCACAGATACGCAGTATTTT.

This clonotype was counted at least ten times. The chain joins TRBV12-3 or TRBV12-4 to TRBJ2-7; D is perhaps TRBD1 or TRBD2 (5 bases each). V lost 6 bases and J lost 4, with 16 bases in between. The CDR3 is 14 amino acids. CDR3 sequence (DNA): TGTGCCAGCAGGCCCCCGGGGACGAATTACGAGCAGTACTTC. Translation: CASRPPGTNYEQYF.

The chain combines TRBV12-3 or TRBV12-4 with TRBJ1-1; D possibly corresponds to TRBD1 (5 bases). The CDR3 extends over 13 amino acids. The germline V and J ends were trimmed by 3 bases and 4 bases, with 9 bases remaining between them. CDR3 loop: CASSFSGTTEAFF. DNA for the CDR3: TGTGCCAGCAGTTTTTCAGGGACCACTGAAGCTTTCTTT.

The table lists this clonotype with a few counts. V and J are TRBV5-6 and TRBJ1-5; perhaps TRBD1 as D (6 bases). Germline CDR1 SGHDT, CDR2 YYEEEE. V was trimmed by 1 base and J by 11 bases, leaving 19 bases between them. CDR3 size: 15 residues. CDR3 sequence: CASSLWGGQLWSQHF. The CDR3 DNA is TGTGCCAGCAGCTTGTGGGGGGGGCAGCTATGGTCCCAGCATTTT.

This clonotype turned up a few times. CDR3 region: CASSHTGQGEYDTQYF. As DNA, the CDR3 is TGTGCCAGCAGCCATACCGGACAGGGAGAATATGATACGCAGTATTTT. V is TRBV7-9 and J is TRBJ2-3; TRBD1 matches at 8 bases. Germline CDR1 SEHNR, CDR2 FQNEAQ (reference sequence). Losses at the gene ends were 5 bases for V and 6 bases for J; bases not matched to a gene: 13. This CDR3 contains 16 residues.

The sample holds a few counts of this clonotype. CDR3 nucleotides: TGCAGCGTTGATGGGGCAGGAGGGTATTTAGATGGCTACACCTTC. Its protein is CSVDGAGGYLDGYTF. The genes are TRBV29-1 and TRBJ1-2; D is possibly TRBD1 (5 bases). The V end was cut by 3 bases, the J end by 6 bases, with 20 bases between. CDR1 and CDR2 from the germline V gene are SQVTM and ANQGSEA. The CDR3 is 15 amino acids.

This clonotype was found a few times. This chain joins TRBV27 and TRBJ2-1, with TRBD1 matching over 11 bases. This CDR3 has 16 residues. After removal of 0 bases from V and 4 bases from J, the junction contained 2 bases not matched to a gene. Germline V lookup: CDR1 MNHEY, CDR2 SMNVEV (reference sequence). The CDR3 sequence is CASSLSWDRGYNEQFF. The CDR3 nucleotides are TGTGCCAGCAGTTTATCGTGGGACAGGGGGTACAATGAGCAGTTCTTC.

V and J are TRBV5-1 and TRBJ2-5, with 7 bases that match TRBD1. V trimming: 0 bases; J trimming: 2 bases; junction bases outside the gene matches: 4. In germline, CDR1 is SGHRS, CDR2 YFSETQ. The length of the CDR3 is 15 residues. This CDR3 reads CASSLGDREQETQYF. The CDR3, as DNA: TGCGCCAGCAGCTTGGGGGACAGAGAACAAGAGACCCAGTACTTC.

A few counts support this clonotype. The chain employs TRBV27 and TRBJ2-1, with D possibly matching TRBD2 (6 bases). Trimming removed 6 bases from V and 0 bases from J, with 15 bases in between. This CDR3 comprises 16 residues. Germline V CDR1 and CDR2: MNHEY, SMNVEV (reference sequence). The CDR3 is CASRSQLGGSYNEQFF. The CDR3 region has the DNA TGTGCCAGCAGGTCCCAACTGGGGGGCTCCTACAATGAGCAGTTCTTC.

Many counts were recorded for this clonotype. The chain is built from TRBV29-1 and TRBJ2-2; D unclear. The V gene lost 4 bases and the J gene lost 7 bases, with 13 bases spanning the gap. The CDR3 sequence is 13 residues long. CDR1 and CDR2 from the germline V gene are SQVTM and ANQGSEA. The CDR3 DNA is TGCAGCGTTGGCTCTGGGAAGAACGGGGAGCTGTTTTTT. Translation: CSVGSGKNGELFF.

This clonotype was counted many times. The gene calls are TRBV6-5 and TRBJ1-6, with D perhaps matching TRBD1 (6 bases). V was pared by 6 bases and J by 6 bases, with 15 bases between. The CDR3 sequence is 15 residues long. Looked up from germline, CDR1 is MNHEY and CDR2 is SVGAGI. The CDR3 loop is CASRTQGGGNSPLHF. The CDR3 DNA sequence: TGTGCCAGCAGGACACAGGGCGGCGGTAATTCACCCCTCCACTTT.

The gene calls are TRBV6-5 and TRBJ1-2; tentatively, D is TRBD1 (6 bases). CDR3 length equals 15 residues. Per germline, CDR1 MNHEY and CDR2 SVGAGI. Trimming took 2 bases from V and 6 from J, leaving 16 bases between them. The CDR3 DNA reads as TGTGCCAGCAGTTACGCCCGTAAAGGGGGAGATGGCTACACCTTC. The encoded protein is CASSYARKGGDGYTF.

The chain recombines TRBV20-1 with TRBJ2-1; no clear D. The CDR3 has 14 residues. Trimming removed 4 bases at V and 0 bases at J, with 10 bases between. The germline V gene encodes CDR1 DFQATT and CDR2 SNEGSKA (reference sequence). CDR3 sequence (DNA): TGCAGTGCTATTAGCAGGATCTCCTACAATGAGCAGTTCTTC. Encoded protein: CSAISRISYNEQFF.

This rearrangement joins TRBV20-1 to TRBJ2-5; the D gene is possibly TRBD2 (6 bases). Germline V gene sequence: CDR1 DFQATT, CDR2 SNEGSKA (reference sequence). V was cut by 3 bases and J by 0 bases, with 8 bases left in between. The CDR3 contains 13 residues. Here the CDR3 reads CSARGDYQETQYF. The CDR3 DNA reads TGCAGTGCTAGGGGGGACTACCAAGAGACCCAGTACTTC.

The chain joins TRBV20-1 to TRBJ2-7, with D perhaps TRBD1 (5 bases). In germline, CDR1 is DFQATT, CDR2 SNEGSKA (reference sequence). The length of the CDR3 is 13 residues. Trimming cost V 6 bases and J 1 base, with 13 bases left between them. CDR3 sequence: CSAATVSSYEQYF. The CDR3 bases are TGCAGTGCAGCGACAGTATCATCCTACGAGCAGTACTTC.

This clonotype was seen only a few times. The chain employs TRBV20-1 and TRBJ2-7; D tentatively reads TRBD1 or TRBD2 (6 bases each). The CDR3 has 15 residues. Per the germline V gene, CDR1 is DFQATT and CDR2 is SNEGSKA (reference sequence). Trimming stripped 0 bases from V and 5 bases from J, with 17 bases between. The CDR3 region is CSARDMGGVRHEQYF. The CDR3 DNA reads TGCAGTGCTAGAGATATGGGGGGCGTCCGCCACGAGCAGTACTTC.

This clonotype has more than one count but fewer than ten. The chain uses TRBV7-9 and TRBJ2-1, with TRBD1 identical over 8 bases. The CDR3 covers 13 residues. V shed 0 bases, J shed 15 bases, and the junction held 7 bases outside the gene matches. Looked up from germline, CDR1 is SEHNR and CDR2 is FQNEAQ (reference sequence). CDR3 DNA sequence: TGTGCCAGCAGCTTAGCTGCGGACAGGGATGGGTTCTTC. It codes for CASSLAADRDGFF. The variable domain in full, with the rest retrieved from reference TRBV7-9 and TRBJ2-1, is DTGVSQNPRHKITKRGQNVTFRCDPISEHNRLYWYRQTLGQGPEFLTYFQNEAQLEKSRLLSDRFSAERPKGSFSTLEIQRTEQGDSAMYLCASSLAADRDGFFGPGTRLTVL.

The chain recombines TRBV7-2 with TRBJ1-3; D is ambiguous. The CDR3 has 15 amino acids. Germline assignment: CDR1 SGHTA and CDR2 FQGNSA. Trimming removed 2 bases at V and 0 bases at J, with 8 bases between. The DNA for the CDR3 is TGTGCCAGCAGCTTATCGTTTGGCTCTGGAAACACCATATATTTT. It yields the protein CASSLSFGSGNTIYF.

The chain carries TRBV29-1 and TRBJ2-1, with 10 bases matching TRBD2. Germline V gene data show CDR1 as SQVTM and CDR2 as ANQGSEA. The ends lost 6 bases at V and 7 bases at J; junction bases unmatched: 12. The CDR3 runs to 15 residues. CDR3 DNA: TGCAGCGTGGGTGCTAGCGGGGGAAGTAAAAATGAGCAGTTCTTC. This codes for CSVGASGGSKNEQFF.

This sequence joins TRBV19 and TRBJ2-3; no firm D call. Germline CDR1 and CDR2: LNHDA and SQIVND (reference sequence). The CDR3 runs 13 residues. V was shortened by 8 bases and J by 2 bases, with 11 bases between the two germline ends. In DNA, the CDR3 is TGTGCCAGTCGGTGGGGTACCACAGATACGCAGTATTTT. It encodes CASRWGTTDTQYF.

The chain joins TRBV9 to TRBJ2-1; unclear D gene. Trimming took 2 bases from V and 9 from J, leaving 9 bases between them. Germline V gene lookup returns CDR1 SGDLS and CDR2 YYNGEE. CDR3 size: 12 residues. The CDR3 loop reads CASSVSTLEQFF. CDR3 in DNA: TGTGCCAGCAGCGTTTCGACCCTTGAGCAGTTCTTC. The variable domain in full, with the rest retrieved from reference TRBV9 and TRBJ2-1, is DSGVTQTPKHLITATGQRVTLRCSPRSGDLSVYWYQQSLDQGLQFLIQYYNGEERAKGNILERFSAQQFPDLHSELNLSSLELGDSALYFCASSVSTLEQFFGPGTRLTVL.

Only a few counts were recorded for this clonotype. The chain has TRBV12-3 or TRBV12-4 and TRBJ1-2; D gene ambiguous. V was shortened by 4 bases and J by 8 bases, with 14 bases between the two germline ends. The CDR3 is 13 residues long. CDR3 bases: TGTGCCAGCAGTTCCACGGCTTTGGCGGGCTACACCTTC. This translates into CASSSTALAGYTF.